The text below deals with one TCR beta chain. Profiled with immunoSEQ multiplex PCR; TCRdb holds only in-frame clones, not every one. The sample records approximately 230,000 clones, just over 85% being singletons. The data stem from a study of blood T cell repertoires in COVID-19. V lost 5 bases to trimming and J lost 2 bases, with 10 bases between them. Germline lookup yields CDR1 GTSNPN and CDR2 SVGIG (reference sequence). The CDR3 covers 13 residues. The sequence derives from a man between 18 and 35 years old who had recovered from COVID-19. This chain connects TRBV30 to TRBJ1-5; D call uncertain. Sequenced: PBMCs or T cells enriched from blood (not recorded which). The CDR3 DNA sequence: TGTGCCTGGGGGTTTCAGGGCAATCAGCCCCAGCATTTT. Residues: CAWGFQGNQPQHF.